This T cell receptor beta chain is drawn from a study of blood T cell repertoires in COVID-19. V was clipped by 3 bases and J by 0 bases, with 15 bases between them. This CDR3 region has 17 residues. Germline values: CDR1 MGHRA, CDR2 YSYEKL. Assay used: immunoSEQ multiplex PCR; TCRdb lists only in-frame clones, some missing. This sample has some 180,000 clones, with more than 80% found just once. Source material: peripheral blood. V is TRBV4-1 and J is TRBJ1-5, with D possibly matching TRBD1 (6 bases). The source is a middle-aged woman with COVID-19, enrolled during active disease. CDR3: CASSQNYREYSNQPQHF. Written as DNA, the CDR3 is TGCGCCAGCAGCCAGAATTACAGGGAATATAGCAATCAGCCCCAGCATTTT.